A selection of T cell receptor beta chains follows, all from one sample in a study of T cell responses to AZD1222 COVID-19 vaccine. Method: immunoSEQ multiplex PCR; TCRdb's copy keeps in-frame clones and lacks some. The repertoire consists of 100,000 to 150,000 clones, with around 90% occurring once and the leading ten covering about 6%. Sequencing used peripheral blood, obtained on day 0 of AZD1222 vaccination. The receptors were sampled from an adult in good health. Each CDR3 is given with its conserved first and last residue. The D gene is left open where the match is weak. The listing skips clone size in some rows; elsewhere it reads once, few, many or a size class.

CDR3	DNA	D	V	J	size
CASSLAYGSSYEQYF	TGTGCCAGCAGCTTGGCTTACGGAAGCTCCTACGAGCAGTACTTC	.	TRBV5-4	TRBJ2-7	.
CASSERGVSNQPQHF	TGTGCCAGCAGTGAGCGGGGAGTTAGCAATCAGCCCCAGCATTTT	.	TRBV2	TRBJ1-5	.
CSASLQNYEQYF	TGCAGTGCTAGTCTCCAGAACTACGAGCAGTACTTC	.	TRBV20-1	TRBJ2-7	.
CASSQGAGGPDTQYF	TGCGCCAGCAGCCAAGGAGCGGGGGGACCAGATACGCAGTATTTT	TRBD2	TRBV4-1	TRBJ2-3	.
CARRTSGRSRNEQFF	TGTGCCAGGCGGACTAGCGGGAGGAGTAGGAATGAGCAGTTCTTC	TRBD2	TRBV7-2	TRBJ2-1	.
CASSVQQTDTQYF	TGTGCCAGCAGCGTACAGCAGACAGATACGCAGTATTTT	.	TRBV5-6	TRBJ2-3	.
CASSQARDSPLHF	TGCGCCAGCAGCCAAGCGCGGGATTCACCCCTCCACTTT	.	TRBV4-3	TRBJ1-6	.
CAWSVLQGSYEQYF	TGTGCCTGGAGTGTACTACAGGGGAGCTACGAGCAGTACTTC	TRBD1	TRBV30	TRBJ2-7	.
CASSDGLNYGYTF	TGCGCCAGCAGTGATGGCCTTAACTATGGCTACACCTTC	.	TRBV10-1	TRBJ1-2	.
CASSHRTGDYGYTF	TGCGCCAGCAGCCACCGGACAGGGGACTATGGCTACACCTTC	TRBD1	TRBV4-3	TRBJ1-2	.
CSVYPQGFETQYF	TGCAGCGTTTATCCTCAGGGTTTTGAGACCCAGTACTTC	.	TRBV29-1	TRBJ2-5	once
CASSYSGAATIDTQYF	TGTGCCAGCAGTTACTCCGGGGCGGCGACAATAGATACGCAGTATTTT	.	TRBV6-5	TRBJ2-3	.
CATRGQGGEKLFF	TGTGCCACAAGGGGACAGGGGGGTGAAAAACTGTTTTTT	TRBD1	TRBV10-3	TRBJ1-4	.
CASAGQGANTGELFF	TGTGCCAGCGCCGGCCAGGGGGCGAACACCGGGGAGCTGTTTTTT	TRBD1	TRBV2	TRBJ2-2	.
CASSPSGGDTEAFF	TGTGCCAGCAGCCCCTCCGGGGGCGACACTGAAGCTTTCTTT	.	TRBV11-3	TRBJ1-1	.
CAISEWTENTEAFF	TGTGCCATCAGTGAATGGACAGAGAACACTGAAGCTTTCTTT	.	TRBV10-3	TRBJ1-1	.
CASSPRLEGGEQYF	TGTGCCAGCTCGCCGCGACTAGAGGGTGGCGAGCAGTACTTC	.	TRBV18	TRBJ2-7	.
CASSLPPDSFSYGYTF	TGTGCCAGCAGTTTACCCCCGGACAGCTTCTCCTATGGCTACACCTTC	.	TRBV28	TRBJ1-2	.
CASSPRTPTGADNSPLHF	TGTGCCAGCTCACCAAGGACCCCGACAGGGGCGGACAATTCACCCCTCCACTTT	TRBD1	TRBV18	TRBJ1-6	.
CASSSWGAGANVLTF	TGTGCCAGCAGCTCTTGGGGGGCTGGGGCCAACGTCCTGACTTTC	.	TRBV5-4	TRBJ2-6	.
CASSFVDRSNYGYTF	TGTGCCAGCAGCTTCGTGGACAGATCTAACTATGGCTACACCTTC	.	TRBV11-1	TRBJ1-2	.